This T cell receptor (beta chain) was documented in a study of post-analysis software for immune sequencing data. General observations from the study: People with multiple sclerosis had a significantly lower normalized Chao1 diversity than controls did.

Tagging with unique molecular identifiers was a feature of the TCR beta cDNA libraries. T cells numbering about 1 to 11 million yielded roughly 0.5 million cDNA molecules. Each CDR3 protein gets one entry after TCRdb re-called the PCR reads with MiXCR. The repertoire includes 600,000 to 700,000 distinct CDR3 sequences, about 60% of them detected once, and roughly 12% sits in the top ten. In the case of this clonotype: The target antigen is unknown.

The receptor was derived from a girl aged 2 to 9 with multiple sclerosis. The sequenced sample was blood.

The CDR3 protein is CASSQDRLGVNEQFF. The CDR3 DNA follows: TGCGCCAGCAGCCAAGATAGGCTGGGGGTGAATGAGCAGTTCTTC. This chain joins TRBV4-3 and TRBJ2-1, with D possibly being TRBD1 or TRBD2 (5 bases each). The CDR3 runs to 15 residues. CDR1 is LGHNA and CDR2 is YSLEER in the germline V gene. V was clipped by 0 bases and J by 7 bases, with 13 bases between them.